Detailed here is one T cell receptor (beta chain). The antigen is not known. This entry is derived from a study of cytomegalovirus exposure and HLA in healthy donors. Overall study results and limits: For cytomegalovirus status, the classifier reportedly gave diagnoses with high specificity and sensitivity. Cytomegalovirus association was listed for about 160 TCR beta chains.

PCR involved 60 Vbeta and 13 Jbeta primers. Source study methods: In a later analysis, the count reached 75 million to 90 million unique TCR beta chains, with 8.5 million to 14 million shared. The assay was immunoSEQ multiplex PCR, and TCRdb's table has in-frame clones only and misses some. D and trimming were read from the DNA, whereas the V and J calls and clone size are those reported in that table. The data hold roughly 120,000 clones, with roughly 9% observed a single time. CDR1 and CDR2 (germline): MNHNS, SASEGT. This CDR3 has 13 amino acids. The chain links TRBV6-1 to TRBJ2-5; TRBD1 agrees at 8 bases. The assigned J gene may be wrong: the sequence end matches TRBJ2-7 better. Sequencing input: PBMCs. The TCR comes from a woman aged 35 to 49 in good health and CMV-seropositive. CDR3: CASRNRGAYEQYF. The CDR3 DNA is TGTGCCAGCAGGAACAGGGGGGCCTACGAGCAGTACTTC.